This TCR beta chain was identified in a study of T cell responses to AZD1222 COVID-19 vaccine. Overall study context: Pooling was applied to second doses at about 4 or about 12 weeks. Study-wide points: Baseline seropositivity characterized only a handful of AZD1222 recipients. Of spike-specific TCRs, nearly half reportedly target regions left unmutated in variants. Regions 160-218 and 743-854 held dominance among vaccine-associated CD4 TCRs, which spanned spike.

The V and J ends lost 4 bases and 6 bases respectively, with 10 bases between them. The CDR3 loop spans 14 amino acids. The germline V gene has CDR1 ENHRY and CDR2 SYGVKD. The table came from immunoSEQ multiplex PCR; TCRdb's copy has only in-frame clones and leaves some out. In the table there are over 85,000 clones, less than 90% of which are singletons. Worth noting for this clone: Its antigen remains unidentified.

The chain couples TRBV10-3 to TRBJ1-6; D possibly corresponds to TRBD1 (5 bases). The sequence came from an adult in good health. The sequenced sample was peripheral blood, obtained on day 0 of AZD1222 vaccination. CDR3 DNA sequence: TGTGCCATCAGTGGGGGCCGCCTTAATTCACCCCTCCACTTT. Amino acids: CAISGGRLNSPLHF.